The T cell receptor beta chain described here comes from a study of blood T cell repertoires in COVID-19 (dated by TCRdb to the early 2020s). Turning to the overall study: Samples from collaborators originated in the United States, Italy and Spain and spanned both the acute and convalescent phases of COVID-19. The material from the prospective study consisted of cDNA or gDNA derived from T cells, B-cell-depleted T cells, or PBMCs. Deeply sampled blood TCRbeta repertoires from subjects exposed to, actively infected with, or recovered from COVID-19 were included in the dataset. A freely available public database, intended as a resource for researchers studying the immune response to SARS-CoV-2, is where the repertoires were released. The samples were drawn from two sources: the first 160 participants of the ongoing ImmuneRACE study, and 1,000 to 1,500 subjects contributed by 6 global collaborators. A de-identified subject ID, COVID-19 status, age in years and sex were almost always included in the sample metadata. HLA class I and class II types, where available, came from metadata supplied by the sample provider rather than from assay-based typing.

The study at large found these results: The quantity of clinical and demographic metadata differed by source and by participant and was supplied without curation.

The collaborating institutions used their own protocols to collect whole blood in K2EDTA tubes. For TCRbeta analysis, collaborators shipped samples in one of three forms: frozen whole blood, isolated PBMCs, or DNA extracted from either of those sample types. TCRbeta CDR3 regions were amplified from genomic DNA by means of the immunoSEQ Assay, a bias-controlled multiplex PCR. The paper's processing steps were these. The number of nucleated cells in each sample was estimated by amplification of reference gene primers within the assay. To quantify the absolute abundance of each unique TCRbeta CDR3 rearrangement, sequence reads were collapsed and filtered. Productive Simpson clonality was computed per sample as the square root of Simpson's diversity index over productive rearrangements. The table comes from immuneACCESS by way of TCRdb, which keeps in-frame sequences with V and J called. Part of the clones is missing from these tables; in studies checked, under half for an unresolved V gene and the rest for unknown reasons. That table furnishes V, J and clone size, whereas the DNA furnished D and trimming. The sample records some 290,000 clones, 81% of which are singletons. 2.5% to 3% of the sample lies in the top ten.

Remarks on this clone: Its antigen is currently not known. Base-call qualities are not available, and no considerably larger clone is one nucleotide away.

The TCR comes from a woman aged 55-75 years with active or convalescent COVID-19. Sequencing input: peripheral blood.

The DNA sequence is given as TGTGCCAGCAGTGACAGGTTCAAAGATACGCAGTATTTT. Translated, this is CASSDRFKDTQYF. The chain is assembled from TRBV6-1 and TRBJ2-3, with the D gene uncertain. V lost 3 bases and J lost 5 bases; the stretch between them is 9 bases long. The CDR3 sequence holds 13 residues, the cysteine and phenylalanine included. Only the CDR3 DNA stays, 39 bases, in frame from base 1. CDR1 and CDR2, per the germline V gene, are MNHNS and SASEGT.